This TCR beta chain comes out of a study of neurological immune-mediated disorders. At the level of the study: The multiple sclerosis group of some 34 included 31 relapsing-remitting and 3 secondary progressive patients.

In its sample, this clonotype was seen many times. The CDR3 is 14 amino acids. The germline V and J ends were trimmed by 3 bases and 2 bases, with 10 bases remaining between them. TCRdb passed the 5' RACE reads through MiXCR, listing each CDR3 protein once. The data contain about 92,000 distinct CDR3 sequences, 3% to 4.5% of them singletons. Source material: PBMCs. This chain uses TRBV12-3 or TRBV12-4 with TRBJ1-1; D unclear. The source is a woman between 45 and 60 years old with multiple sclerosis. CDR3 loop: CASSFEEINTEAFF. For the CDR3, the DNA is TGTGCCAGCAGTTTTGAGGAGATTAACACTGAAGCTTTCTTT.